Included here is one TCR beta chain sequence, with context. It lacks a known antigen. No much larger clonotype is one base removed from it; base qualities were not supplied. Additional DNA sequences in this sample encode the identical CDR3. Donors were healthy HIV-negative adults with no recently reported acute infections or vaccinations. Every donor was a Caucasian adult residing in Nashville, Tennessee, USA. For unsorted samples, 90 million or so PBMCs were counted, and genomic DNA was extracted using the QIAamp DNA Blood Mini kit. Blood was obtained by leukapheresis, after which PBMCs were separated by Ficoll-Histopaque density gradient centrifugation and cryopreserved in liquid nitrogen vapor phase. Counted from cysteine to phenylalanine, this CDR3 has 13 amino acids. The CDR3 DNA has 39 bases and is translated from base 1. Deletion took 0 bases off V and 3 bases off J, with a span of 6 bases between the germline ends. CDR1 is given as LNHNV and CDR2 as YYDKDF, both from the germline V gene (reference sequence).

This sample is drawn from a study of shared clonotypes between healthy human individuals (dated by TCRdb to about 2020). General notes on the study: Two women and a few men aged 18 to 49 years were included in the cohort. The study deeply sequenced blood TCR repertoires of 5 or 6 healthy adults to estimate repertoire size and the extent of clonotype sharing between individuals. Libraries were prepared and TCR repertoires were sequenced by different laboratories using diverse techniques, in order to increase sequencing depth and limit assay-specific biases. Leukapheresis yielded between about 0.9 and 10 billion PBMCs per donor. Here is what the overall study found, with its caveats: Sampling was restricted to blood, and TCR repertoires in tissue are likely to differ from TCR repertoires in blood. Because the study included only a small number of donors, the genetic and exposure-history diversity represented was limited. Based on pairwise subsampling, the degree of clonotype sharing among donors was expected to be affected by sequencing depth.

Using the deep immunoSEQ assay, TCR CDR3 regions were amplified from genomic DNA by multiplex PCR. Genomic DNA extracted from each cell subset was distributed evenly over all wells of several immunoSEQ 96-well plates, and each plate served as one replicate. Each replicate PCR for unsorted PBMC received 250 to 300 ng genomic DNA, equal to about 30,000 T cell genomes. Ten immunoSEQ deep assay plates were used to sequence unsorted PBMC genomic DNA. The purified libraries were quantified using a Qubit 3.0 fluorometer, sized with a Bioanalyzer 2100, and then quantified again using the KAPA Library Quantification kit. Every immunoSEQ 96-well plate was sequenced on a dedicated single-read 150-cycle Illumina NextSeq 550 flow cell. The paper's processing steps were these. The immunoSEQ output contained only junctional sequences without quality scores, so filtering could not match that applied to full-length reads. To assign V/J genes and CDR3, sequences were annotated using PyIR, a Python wrapper for IgBLAST v1.9, with IMGT germline references. Reads with weak V/J assignments (E-value above 1e-6), missing CDR3, stop codons, out-of-frame junctions, or ambiguous translated residues were removed. A V3J clonotype was defined by an identical inferred V gene, J gene, and CDR3 amino acid sequence. To compute the percentage overlap between repertoires, the number of shared unique clonotypes was divided by the size of the smaller repertoire. Three approaches were used to assess repertoire richness: RTK rarefaction, the Chao1 estimator, and Recon v2.1 estimates of unobserved clonotypes. Here the immuneACCESS table is served through TCRdb, limited to in-frame sequences with V and J called. Missing clones are a known gap in these copies; in checked studies unresolved V genes cover under half, and the rest lacks a known reason. The DNA was the basis for D and trimming; V, J and clone size are from that table. This sample comprises 450,000 to 600,000 clones, less than 80% of them detected only once. 12% of the sample rests with the top ten.

The sample taken for sequencing was PBMCs. This sequence was found in a woman aged 40 to 50 in good health. Some clones in this sample may be carry-over from other donors' samples. Recombination joined TRBV15 with TRBJ2-7, with the D gene call left open. The DNA sequence is as follows: TGTGCCACCAGCAGAGACCCAAGCTACGAGCAGTACTTC. Translated, this is CATSRDPSYEQYF.